Included here is one T cell receptor (beta chain) sequence, with context. Its antigen is not identified. The CDR3 is made up of 14 amino acids. Germline V gene lookup returns CDR1 LNHDA and CDR2 SQIVND (reference sequence). V dropped 0 bases and J dropped 9 bases, with 14 bases sitting between them. This sample was taken from a study of cytomegalovirus exposure and HLA in healthy donors. Notes on the study in general: Analyzed later, most CMV-associated TCR beta chains appeared HLA-restricted.

It was with 60 Vbeta and 13 Jbeta primers that the PCR ran. Sequenced by immunoSEQ multiplex PCR; TCRdb stores in-frame clones only, minus some. The data hold under 150,000 clones, with approximately 81% observed a single time. The sequence came from a man aged 30-40 years in good health and CMV-seropositive. The sample was PBMCs. J is TRBJ1-1 and V is TRBV19; D unclear. The CDR3 here is CASSIDRNRKKAFF. The CDR3 DNA reads as TGTGCCAGTAGTATAGATCGTAACAGAAAGAAAGCTTTCTTT.